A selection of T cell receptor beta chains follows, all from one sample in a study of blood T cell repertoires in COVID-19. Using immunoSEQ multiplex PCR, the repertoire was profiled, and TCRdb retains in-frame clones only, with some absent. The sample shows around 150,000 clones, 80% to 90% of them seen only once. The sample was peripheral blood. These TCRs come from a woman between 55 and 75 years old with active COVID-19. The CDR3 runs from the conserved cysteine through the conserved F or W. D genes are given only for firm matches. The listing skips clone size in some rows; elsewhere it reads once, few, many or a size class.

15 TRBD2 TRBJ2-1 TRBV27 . CASSLTGSGSAEQFF TGTGCCAGCAGTCTCACCGGAAGCGGGAGCGCTGAGCAGTTCTTC
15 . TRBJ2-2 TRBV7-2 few CASSQMGVRTGELFF TGTGCCAGCAGCCAGATGGGAGTTCGAACCGGGGAGCTGTTTTTT
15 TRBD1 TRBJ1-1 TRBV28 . CASSPLQGGRVEAFF TGTGCCAGCAGTCCTCTTCAGGGGGGAAGGGTTGAAGCTTTCTTT
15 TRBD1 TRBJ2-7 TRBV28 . CASDTRDRGPYEQYF TGTGCCAGCGACACCCGGGACAGGGGGCCTTACGAGCAGTACTTC
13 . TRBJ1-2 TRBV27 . CASKSAGGYGYTF TGTGCCAGCAAAAGCGCCGGGGGTTATGGCTACACCTTC
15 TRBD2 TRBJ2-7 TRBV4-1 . CASSQGFGLAYEQYF TGCGCCAGCAGCCAAGGTTTTGGACTAGCCTACGAGCAGTACTTC
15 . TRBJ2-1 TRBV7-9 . CASSNLGSSYNEQFF TGTGCCAGCAGTAATCTGGGGAGCTCCTACAATGAGCAGTTCTTC
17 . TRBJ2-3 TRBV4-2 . CASSQVVLAENTDTQYF TGTGCCAGCAGCCAAGTTGTCCTAGCCGAAAACACAGATACGCAGTATTTT
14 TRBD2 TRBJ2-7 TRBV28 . CASRTGGRLYEQYF TGTGCCAGCAGGACGGGCGGGAGGCTTTACGAGCAGTACTTC
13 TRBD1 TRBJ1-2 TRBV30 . CAWSRQGGGSYTF TGTGCCTGGAGCCGACAGGGGGGCGGGAGCTACACCTTC
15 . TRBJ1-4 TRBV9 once CASSTGQTVNEKLFF TGTGCCAGCAGCACTGGACAGACTGTTAATGAAAAACTGTTTTTT
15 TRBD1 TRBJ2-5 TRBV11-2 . CASSRDRGRQETQYF TGTGCCAGCAGCAGGGACAGGGGAAGGCAAGAGACCCAGTACTTC
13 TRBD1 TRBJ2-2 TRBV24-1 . CATSRQGAGELFF TGTGCCACCTCCCGACAGGGCGCCGGGGAGCTGTTTTTT
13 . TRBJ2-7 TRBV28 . CASSRDTTYEQYF TGTGCCAGCAGTAGGGACACGACCTACGAGCAGTACTTC
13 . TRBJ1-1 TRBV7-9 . CASSSGQFTEAFF TGTGCCAGCAGCTCCGGACAGTTCACTGAAGCTTTCTTT
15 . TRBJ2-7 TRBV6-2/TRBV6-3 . CASSPNRGVTYEQYF TGTGCCAGCAGCCCCAATCGCGGGGTGACCTACGAGCAGTACTTC
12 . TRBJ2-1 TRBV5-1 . CASSFQDYEQFF TGCGCCAGCAGCTTCCAAGACTATGAGCAGTTCTTC
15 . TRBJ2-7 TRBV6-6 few CASSPLQALSYEQYF TGTGCCAGCAGTCCGCTACAAGCGCTCTCCTACGAGCAGTACTTC
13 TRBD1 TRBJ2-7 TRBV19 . CASRPGGAYEQYF TGTGCCAGTAGGCCAGGGGGCGCCTACGAGCAGTACTTC
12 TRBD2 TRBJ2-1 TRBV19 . CASNAGDNEQFF TGTGCCAGTAATGCGGGGGACAATGAGCAGTTCTTC
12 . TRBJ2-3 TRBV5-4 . CASSYSEDTQYF TGTGCCAGCAGCTACAGTGAAGATACGCAGTATTTT
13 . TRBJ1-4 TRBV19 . CASHPRANEKLFF TGTGCCAGTCACCCACGTGCGAATGAAAAACTGTTTTTT
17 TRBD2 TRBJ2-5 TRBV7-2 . CASSPGLIGRWQETQYF TGTGCCAGCAGCCCGGGACTAATAGGGCGGTGGCAAGAGACCCAGTACTTC
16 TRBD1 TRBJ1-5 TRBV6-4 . CASSDDIRQGHQPQHF TGTGCCAGCAGTGACGACATTAGACAGGGACATCAGCCCCAGCATTTT
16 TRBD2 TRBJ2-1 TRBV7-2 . CASSLGLAGGDNEQFF TGTGCCAGCAGCTTAGGACTAGCGGGAGGAGACAATGAGCAGTTCTTC
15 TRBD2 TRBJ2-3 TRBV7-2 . CASTFSSGDTDTQYF TGTGCCAGCACTTTCTCCAGCGGGGACACAGATACGCAGTATTTT
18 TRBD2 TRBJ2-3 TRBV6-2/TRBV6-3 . CASSYVLKAGGDTDTQYF TGTGCCAGCAGTTACGTGCTGAAGGCGGGAGGGGACACAGATACGCAGTATTTT
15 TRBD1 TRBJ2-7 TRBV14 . CASSQVGTGSYEQYF TGTGCCAGCAGCCAAGTCGGGACAGGATCCTACGAGCAGTACTTC
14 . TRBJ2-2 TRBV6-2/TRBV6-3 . CASSPGLLGGELFF TGTGCCAGCAGTCCCGGACTTTTAGGCGGGGAGCTGTTTTTT
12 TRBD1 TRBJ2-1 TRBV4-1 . CASSQDRWEQFF TGCGCCAGCAGCCAGGACAGGTGGGAGCAGTTCTTC
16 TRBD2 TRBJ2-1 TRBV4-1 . CVSSQGLAGGPDEQFF TGCGTCAGCAGCCAAGGACTAGCGGGAGGGCCGGATGAGCAGTTCTTC
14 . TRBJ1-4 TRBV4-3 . CASSQELLNEKLFF TGCGCCAGCAGCCAAGAATTACTTAATGAAAAACTGTTTTTT
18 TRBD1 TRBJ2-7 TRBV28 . CASSFTPYRDRAYYEQYF TGTGCCAGCAGTTTCACCCCCTACCGGGACAGGGCTTACTACGAGCAGTACTTC
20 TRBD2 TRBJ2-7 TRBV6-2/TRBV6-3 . CASSYGAGTSGRSDTYEQYF TGTGCCAGCAGTTACGGCGCCGGGACTAGCGGGAGGTCGGATACCTACGAGCAGTACTTC
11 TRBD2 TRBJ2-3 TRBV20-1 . CSAYSGSTQYF TGCAGTGCTTATAGCGGGAGTACGCAGTATTTT
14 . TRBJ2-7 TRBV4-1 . CASSAIIPPSEQYF TGCGCCAGCAGCGCCATCATCCCCCCTAGCGAGCAGTACTTC
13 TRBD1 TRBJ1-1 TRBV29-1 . CSVEDLDRGLAFF TGCAGCGTTGAAGATCTAGACAGGGGGCTGGCTTTCTTT
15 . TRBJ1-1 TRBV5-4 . CASSLGQVRNTEAFF TGTGCCAGCAGCTTGGGGCAGGTTCGGAACACTGAAGCTTTCTTT
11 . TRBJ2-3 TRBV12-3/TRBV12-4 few CASGSADTQYF TGTGCCAGCGGGAGTGCAGATACGCAGTATTTT
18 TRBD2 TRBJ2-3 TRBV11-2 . CASSLDLASGSIADTQYF TGTGCCAGCAGCTTAGATTTGGCTAGCGGGAGTATCGCAGATACGCAGTATTTT
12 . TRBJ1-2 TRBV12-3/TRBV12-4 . CASSSGYYGYTF TGTGCCAGCAGCTCAGGTTACTATGGCTACACCTTC
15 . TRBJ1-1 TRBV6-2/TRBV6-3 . CASSDQQGLNTEAFF TGTGCCAGCAGTGATCAACAGGGCCTGAACACTGAAGCTTTCTTT
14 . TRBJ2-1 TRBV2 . CASSEVSPPREQFF TGTGCCAGCAGCGAGGTTAGTCCCCCGAGGGAGCAGTTCTTC
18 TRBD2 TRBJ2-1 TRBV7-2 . CASSPVGSGRSTGNEQFF TGTGCCAGCAGCCCTGTAGGGAGCGGGAGGTCCACGGGAAATGAGCAGTTCTTC
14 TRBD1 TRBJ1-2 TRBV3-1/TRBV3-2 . CASSQVVQGVSYTF TGTGCCAGCAGCCAAGTAGTCCAGGGGGTTAGCTACACCTTC
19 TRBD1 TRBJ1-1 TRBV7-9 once CASSLAKWTGGRLATEAFF TGTGCCAGCAGCTTAGCGAAATGGACAGGGGGTCGGTTGGCCACTGAAGCTTTCTTT
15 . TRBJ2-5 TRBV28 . CASSTTYRAQETQYF TGTGCCAGCAGTACCACCTACAGGGCCCAAGAGACCCAGTACTTC
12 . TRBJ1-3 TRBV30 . CAWSVQGNTIYF TGTGCCTGGAGTGTACAGGGAAACACCATATATTTT
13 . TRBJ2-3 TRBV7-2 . CASIAGNTDTQYF TGTGCCAGCATCGCCGGGAACACAGATACGCAGTATTTT
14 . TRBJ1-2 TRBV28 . CASSLVRVAYGYTF TGTGCCAGCAGTTTAGTCAGGGTAGCCTATGGCTACACCTTC
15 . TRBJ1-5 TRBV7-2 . CASSLETAGNQPQHF TGTGCCAGCAGCTTAGAGACAGCTGGCAATCAGCCCCAGCATTTT
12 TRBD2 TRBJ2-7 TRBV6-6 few CASSYPSGRQYF TGTGCCAGCAGTTACCCCAGCGGGAGACAGTACTTC
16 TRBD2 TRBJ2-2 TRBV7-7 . CASSPSTLAGTGELFF TGTGCTAGCAGCCCCTCAACCTTAGCGGGCACCGGGGAGCTGTTTTTT
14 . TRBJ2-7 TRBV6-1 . CASSEDRVKNEQYF TGTGCCAGCAGTGAAGACAGGGTCAAAAACGAGCAGTACTTC
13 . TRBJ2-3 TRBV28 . CAGRGGITDTQYF TGTGCCGGAAGGGGTGGAATCACAGATACGCAGTATTTT
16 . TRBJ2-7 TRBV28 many CASSLSLTGRLYEQYF TGTGCCAGCAGTTTGTCACTGACGGGGAGGTTGTACGAGCAGTACTTC
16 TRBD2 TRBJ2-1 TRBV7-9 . CASSLVPGLAYNEQFF TGTGCCAGCAGCTTAGTTCCGGGACTAGCCTACAATGAGCAGTTCTTC